The 3 T cell receptor beta chains below come from one sample, sequenced in a study of shared clonotypes between healthy human individuals. The method was immunoSEQ multiplex PCR; TCRdb's version includes in-frame clones alone and lacks a portion of them. Among around 600,000 clones listed, approximately 95% were seen once. CD45RO-negative CD8 cells positively selected for CCR7 made up the naive population, which excluded terminally differentiated effector memory CD45RA+ cells. Specimen: naive CD8+ T cells sorted from blood. These receptors were obtained from a woman in her 30s in good health.

This clone has only a few counts. This sequence joins TRBV28 and TRBJ1-5; D is perhaps TRBD1 (5 bases). The CDR3 sequence is 14 residues long. CDR1 MDHEN and CDR2 SYDVKM come from the germline V gene. The ends were cut back, 1 base at V and 5 bases at J, with 9 bases in the middle. CDR3 amino acids: CASSLSIGDQPQHF. CDR3 bases: TGTGCCAGCAGTTTATCTATAGGGGATCAGCCCCAGCATTTT. Full variable domain (rest looked up from reference TRBV28 and TRBJ1-5): DVKVTQSSRYLVKRTGEKVFLECVQDMDHENMFWYRQDPGLGLRLIYFSYDVKMKEKGDIPEGYSVSREKKERFSLILESASTNQTSMYLCASSLSIGDQPQHFGDGTRLSIL.

This clone occurred a few times. This chain uses TRBV30 with TRBJ2-7; D gene unclear. Trimming took off 3 bases at V and 4 bases at J, with 7 bases between the two ends. CDR3 length: 11 amino acids. Germline loops: CDR1 GTSNPN, CDR2 SVGIG (reference sequence). CDR3 region: CAWRSVYEQYF. The CDR3 coding sequence is TGTGCCTGGAGGTCTGTTTACGAGCAGTACTTC.

The CDR3 nucleotides are TGTGCCAGCAGTCTGATTTTGGGGTCCACAGATACGCAGTATTTT. This gives the protein CASSLILGSTDTQYF. V usage is TRBV7-9 and J usage is TRBJ2-3; D not resolved. Germline V CDR1 and CDR2: SEHNR, FQNEAQ (reference sequence). V was shortened by 6 bases and J by 2 bases, with 15 bases between the two germline ends. The CDR3 totals 15 residues.